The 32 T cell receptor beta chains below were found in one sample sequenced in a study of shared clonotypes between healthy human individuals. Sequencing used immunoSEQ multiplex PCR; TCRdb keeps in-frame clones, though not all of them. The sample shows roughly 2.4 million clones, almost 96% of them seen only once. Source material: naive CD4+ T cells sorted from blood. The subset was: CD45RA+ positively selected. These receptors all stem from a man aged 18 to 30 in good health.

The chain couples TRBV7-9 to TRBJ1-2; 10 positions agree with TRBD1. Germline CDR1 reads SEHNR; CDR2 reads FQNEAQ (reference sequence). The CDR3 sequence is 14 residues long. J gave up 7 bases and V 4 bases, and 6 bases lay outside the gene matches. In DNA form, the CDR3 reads TGTGCCAGCAGCTATACTGGGACAGGGGCTGGCTACACCTTC. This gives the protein CASSYTGTGAGYTF.

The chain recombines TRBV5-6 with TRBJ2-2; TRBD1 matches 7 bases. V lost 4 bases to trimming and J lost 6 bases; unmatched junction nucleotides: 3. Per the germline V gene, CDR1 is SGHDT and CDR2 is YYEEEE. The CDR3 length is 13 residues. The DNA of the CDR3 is TGTGCCAGCAGCAGGGGGCCTGCCGGGGAGCTGTTTTTT. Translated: CASSRGPAGELFF. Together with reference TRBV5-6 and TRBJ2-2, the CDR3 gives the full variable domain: DAGVTQSPTHLIKTRGQQVTLRCSPKSGHDTVSWYQQALGQGPQFIFQYYEEEERQRGNFPDRFSGHQFPNYSSELNVNALLLGDSALYLCASSRGPAGELFFGEGSRLTVL.

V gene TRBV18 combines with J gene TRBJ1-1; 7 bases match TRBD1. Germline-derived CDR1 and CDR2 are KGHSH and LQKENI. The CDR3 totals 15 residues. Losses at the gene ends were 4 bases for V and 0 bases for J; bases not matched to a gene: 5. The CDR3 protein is CASSLLTGMNTEAFF. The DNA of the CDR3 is TGTGCCAGCTCACTTTTGACAGGGATGAACACTGAAGCTTTCTTT.

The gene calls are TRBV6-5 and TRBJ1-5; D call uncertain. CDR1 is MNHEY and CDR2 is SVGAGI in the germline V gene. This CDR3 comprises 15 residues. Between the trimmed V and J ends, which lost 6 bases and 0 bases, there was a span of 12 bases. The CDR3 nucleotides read TGTGCCAGCAGACGAACAGAATATAGCAATCAGCCCCAGCATTTT. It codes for CASRRTEYSNQPQHF.

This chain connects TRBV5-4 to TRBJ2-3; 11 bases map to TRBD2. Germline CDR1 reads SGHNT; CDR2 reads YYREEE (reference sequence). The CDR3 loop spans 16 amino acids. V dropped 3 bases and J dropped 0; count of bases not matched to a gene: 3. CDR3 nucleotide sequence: TGTGCCAGCAGCTCCCTAGCGGGGGGCAGCACAGATACGCAGTATTTT. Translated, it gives CASSSLAGGSTDTQYF.

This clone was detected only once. The DNA for the CDR3 is TGTGCCAGCAGCCCGACTAGCGGGTACTACGAGCAGTACTTC. It translates to CASSPTSGYYEQYF. V is TRBV5-5 and J is TRBJ2-7, with TRBD2 matching 10 bases. This CDR3 comprises 14 residues. The V gene end was trimmed by 4 bases and the J gene end by 3 bases; junction bases not matched to a gene: 4. CDR1 and CDR2 from the germline V gene are SGHKS and YYEKEE (reference sequence). The full variable domain, its missing parts supplied by reference TRBV5-5 and TRBJ2-7, is DAGVTQSPTHLIKTRGQQVTLRCSPISGHKSVSWYQQVLGQGPQFIFQYYEKEERGRGNFPDRFSARQFPNYSSELNVNALLLGDSALYLCASSPTSGYYEQYFGPGTRLTVT.

The CDR3 here is CATGTSRAEQFF. Written as DNA, the CDR3 is TGTGCCACTGGGACTAGCCGAGCCGAGCAGTTCTTC. This chain connects TRBV6-5 to TRBJ2-1; 9 nucleotides match TRBD2. This CDR3 is built from 12 residues. Losses at the gene ends were 10 bases for V and 10 bases for J; bases not matched to a gene: 8. The germline gives CDR1 MNHEY, CDR2 SVGAGI.

Written as DNA, the CDR3 is TGTGCCAGCAGTGAATGGCAAACCGATACGCAGTATTTT. The encoded protein is CASSEWQTDTQYF. The chain combines TRBV2 with TRBJ2-3, with unresolved D. Germline CDR1 reads SNHLY; CDR2 reads FYNNEI. V lost 2 bases, J lost 6 bases, and 9 bases lay in between. This CDR3 spans 13 amino acids.

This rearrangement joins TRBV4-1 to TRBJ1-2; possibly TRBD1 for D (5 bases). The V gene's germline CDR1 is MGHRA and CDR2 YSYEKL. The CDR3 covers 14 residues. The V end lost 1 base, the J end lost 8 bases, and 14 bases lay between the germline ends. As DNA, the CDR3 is TGCGCCAGCAGCCAAGTGGGAGGGGCTGGAGGCTACACCTTC. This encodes CASSQVGGAGGYTF.

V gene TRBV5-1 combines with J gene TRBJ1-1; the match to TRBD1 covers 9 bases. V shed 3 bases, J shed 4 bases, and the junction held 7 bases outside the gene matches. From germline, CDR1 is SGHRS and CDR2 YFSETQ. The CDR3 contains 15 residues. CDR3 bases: TGCGCCAGCAGCTCAACCGGGACAGGGACCACTGAAGCTTTCTTT. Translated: CASSSTGTGTTEAFF. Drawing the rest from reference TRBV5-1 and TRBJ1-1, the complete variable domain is KAGVTQTPRYLIKTRGQQVTLSCSPISGHRSVSWYQQTPGQGLQFLFEYFSETQRNKGNFPGRFSGRQFSNSRSEMNVSTLELGDSALYLCASSSTGTGTTEAFFGQGTRLTVV.

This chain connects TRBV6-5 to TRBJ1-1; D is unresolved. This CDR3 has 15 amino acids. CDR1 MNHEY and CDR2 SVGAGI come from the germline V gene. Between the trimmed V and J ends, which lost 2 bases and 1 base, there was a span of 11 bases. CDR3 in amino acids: CASSYPKGRNTEAFF. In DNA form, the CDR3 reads TGTGCCAGCAGTTACCCGAAGGGAAGGAACACTGAAGCTTTCTTT.

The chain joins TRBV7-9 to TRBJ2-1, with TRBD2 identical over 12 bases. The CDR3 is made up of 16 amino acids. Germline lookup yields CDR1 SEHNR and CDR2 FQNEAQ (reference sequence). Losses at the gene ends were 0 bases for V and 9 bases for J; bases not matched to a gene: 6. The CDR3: CASSLAPTSGSSEQFF. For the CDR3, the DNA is TGTGCCAGCAGCTTAGCGCCGACTAGCGGGAGTTCTGAGCAGTTCTTC.

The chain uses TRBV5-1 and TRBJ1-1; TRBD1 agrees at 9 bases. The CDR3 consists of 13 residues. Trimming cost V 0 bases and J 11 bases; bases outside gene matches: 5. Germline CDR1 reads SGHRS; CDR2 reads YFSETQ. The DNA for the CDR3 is TGCGCCAGCAGCTTGGACAGGGGGCAACCGGCTTTCTTT. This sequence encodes CASSLDRGQPAFF.

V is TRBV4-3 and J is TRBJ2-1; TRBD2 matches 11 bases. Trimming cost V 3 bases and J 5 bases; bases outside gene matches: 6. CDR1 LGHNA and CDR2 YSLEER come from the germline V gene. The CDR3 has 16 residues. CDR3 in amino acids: CASSHPGTSGHNEQFF. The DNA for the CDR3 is TGCGCCAGCAGCCACCCCGGGACTAGCGGCCACAATGAGCAGTTCTTC.

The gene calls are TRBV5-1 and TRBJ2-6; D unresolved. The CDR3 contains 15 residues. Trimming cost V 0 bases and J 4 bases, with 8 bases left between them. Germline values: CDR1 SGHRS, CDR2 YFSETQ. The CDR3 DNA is TGCGCCAGCAGCTTGGGGTCGGTAGGGGCCAACGTCCTGACTTTC. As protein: CASSLGSVGANVLTF.

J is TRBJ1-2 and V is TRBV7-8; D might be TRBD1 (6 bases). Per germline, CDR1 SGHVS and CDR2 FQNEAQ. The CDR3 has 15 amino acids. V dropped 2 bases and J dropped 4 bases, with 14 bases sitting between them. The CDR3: CASSLSDSSSYGYTF. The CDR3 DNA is TGTGCCAGCAGCTTATCGGACAGTTCCTCCTATGGCTACACCTTC.

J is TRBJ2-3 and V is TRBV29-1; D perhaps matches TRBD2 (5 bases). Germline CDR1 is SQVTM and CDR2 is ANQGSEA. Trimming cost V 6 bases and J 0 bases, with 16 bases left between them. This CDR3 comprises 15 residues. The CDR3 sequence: CSVSSSGTSTDTQYF. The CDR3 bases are TGCAGCGTCTCTAGCTCCGGCACTAGCACAGATACGCAGTATTTT.

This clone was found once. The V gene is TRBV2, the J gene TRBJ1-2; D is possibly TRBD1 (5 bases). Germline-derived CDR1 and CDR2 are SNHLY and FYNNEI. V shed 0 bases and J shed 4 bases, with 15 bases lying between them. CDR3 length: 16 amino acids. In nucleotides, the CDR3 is TGTGCCAGCAGTGAAGCCATGAGCAGGGCAGGCTATGGCTACACCTTC. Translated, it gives CASSEAMSRAGYGYTF.

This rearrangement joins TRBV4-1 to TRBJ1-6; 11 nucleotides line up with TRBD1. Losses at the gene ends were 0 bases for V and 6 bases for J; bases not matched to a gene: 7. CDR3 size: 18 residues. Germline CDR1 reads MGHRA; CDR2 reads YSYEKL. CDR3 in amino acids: CASSQEPLDRGLNSPLHF. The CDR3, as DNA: TGCGCCAGCAGCCAAGAACCCTTGGACAGGGGGCTTAATTCACCCCTCCACTTT.

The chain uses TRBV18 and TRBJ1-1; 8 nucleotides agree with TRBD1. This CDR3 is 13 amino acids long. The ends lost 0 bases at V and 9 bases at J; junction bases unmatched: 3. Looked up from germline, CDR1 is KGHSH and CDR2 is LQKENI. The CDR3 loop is CASSPPGQGQAFF. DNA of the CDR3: TGTGCCAGCTCACCACCCGGACAGGGCCAAGCTTTCTTT.

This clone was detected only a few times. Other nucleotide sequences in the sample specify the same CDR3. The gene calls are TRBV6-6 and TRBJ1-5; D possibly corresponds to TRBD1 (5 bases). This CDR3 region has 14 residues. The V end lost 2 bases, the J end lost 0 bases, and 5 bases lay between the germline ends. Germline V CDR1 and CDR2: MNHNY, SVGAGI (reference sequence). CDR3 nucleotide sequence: TGTGCCAGCAGTTACAGGGGTAGCAATCAGCCCCAGCATTTT. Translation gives CASSYRGSNQPQHF.

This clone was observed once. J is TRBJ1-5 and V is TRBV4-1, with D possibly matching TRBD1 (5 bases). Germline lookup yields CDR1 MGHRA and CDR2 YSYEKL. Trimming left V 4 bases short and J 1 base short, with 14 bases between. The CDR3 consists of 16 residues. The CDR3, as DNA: TGCGCCAGCAGCCGAGCACTTGGGGGGAGCAATCAGCCCCAGCATTTT. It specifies CASSRALGGSNQPQHF.

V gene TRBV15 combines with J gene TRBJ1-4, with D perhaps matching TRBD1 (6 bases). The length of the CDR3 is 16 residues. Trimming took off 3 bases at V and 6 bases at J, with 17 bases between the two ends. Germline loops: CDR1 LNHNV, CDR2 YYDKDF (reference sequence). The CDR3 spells CATSREGGRFHEKLFF. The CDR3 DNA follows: TGTGCCACCAGCAGGGAGGGGGGGCGGTTTCATGAAAAACTGTTTTTT.

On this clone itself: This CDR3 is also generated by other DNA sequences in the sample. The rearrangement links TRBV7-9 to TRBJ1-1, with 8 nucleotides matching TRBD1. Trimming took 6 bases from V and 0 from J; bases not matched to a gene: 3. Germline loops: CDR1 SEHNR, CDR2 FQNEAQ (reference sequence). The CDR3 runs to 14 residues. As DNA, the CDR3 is TGTGCCAGCAGTAGGACAGGGCTGAACACTGAAGCTTTCTTT. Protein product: CASSRTGLNTEAFF.

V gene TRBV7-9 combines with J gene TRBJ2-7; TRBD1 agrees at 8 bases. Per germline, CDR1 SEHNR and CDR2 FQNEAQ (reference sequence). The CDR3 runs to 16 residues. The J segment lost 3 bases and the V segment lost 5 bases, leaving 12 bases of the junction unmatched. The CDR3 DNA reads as TGTGCCAGCAGCCTCGGAACGGGACAGGACCTCTACGAGCAGTACTTC. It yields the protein CASSLGTGQDLYEQYF.

CDR3 amino acids: CASESASGGTDTQYF. The CDR3 nucleotides read TGCGCCAGCGAGTCGGCTAGCGGGGGCACAGATACGCAGTATTTT. The chain couples TRBV10-2 to TRBJ2-3, with 9 bases aligning to TRBD2. Trimming removed 8 bases from V and 1 base from J; junction bases left unmatched: 7. CDR1 and CDR2 from the germline V gene are WSHSY and SAAADI. The CDR3 length is 15 residues.

The CDR3 DNA is TGTGCCAGCAGTCCCGGGGGGCATACCGGGGAGCTGTTTTTT. It yields the protein CASSPGGHTGELFF. The chain uses TRBV6-1 and TRBJ2-2, with a possible D match to TRBD2 (7 bases). CDR3 length equals 14 residues. Per the germline V gene, CDR1 is MNHNS and CDR2 is SASEGT. Trimming left V 5 bases short and J 5 bases short, with 12 bases between.

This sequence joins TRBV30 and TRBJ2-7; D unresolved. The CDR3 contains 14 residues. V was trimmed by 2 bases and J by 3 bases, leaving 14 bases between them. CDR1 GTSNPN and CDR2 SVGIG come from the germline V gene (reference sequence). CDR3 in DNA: TGTGCCTGGAGTTTGCTAACCGGCCGCTACGAGCAGTACTTC. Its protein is CAWSLLTGRYEQYF. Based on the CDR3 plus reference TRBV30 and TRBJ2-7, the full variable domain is SQTIHQWPATLVQPVGSPLSLECTVEGTSNPNLYWYRQAAGRGLQLLFYSVGIGQISSEVPQNLSASRPQDRQFILSSKKLLLSDSGFYLCAWSLLTGRYEQYFGPGTRLTVT.

The DNA for the CDR3 is TGTGCCTGGAGAGACGGACAGGGGGCATCTGAAGCTTTCTTT. Translated: CAWRDGQGASEAFF. The rearrangement uses TRBV30 and TRBJ1-1, with 11 bases matching TRBD1. The germline gives CDR1 GTSNPN, CDR2 SVGIG (reference sequence). The CDR3 spans 14 residues. Trimming removed 3 bases from V and 6 bases from J; junction bases left unmatched: 6.

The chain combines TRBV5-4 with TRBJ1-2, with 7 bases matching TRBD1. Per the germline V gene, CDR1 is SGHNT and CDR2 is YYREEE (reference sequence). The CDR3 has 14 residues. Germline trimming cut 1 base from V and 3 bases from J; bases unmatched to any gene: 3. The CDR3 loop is CASSLIDRDYGYTF. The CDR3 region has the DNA TGTGCCAGCAGCTTGATCGACAGGGACTATGGCTACACCTTC.

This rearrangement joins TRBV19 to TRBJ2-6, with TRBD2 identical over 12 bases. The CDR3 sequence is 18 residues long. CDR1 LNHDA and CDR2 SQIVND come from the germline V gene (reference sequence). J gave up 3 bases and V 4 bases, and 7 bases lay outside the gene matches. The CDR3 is CASSSLAGGPGGANVLTF. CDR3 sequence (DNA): TGTGCCAGTAGTAGTCTAGCGGGAGGGCCTGGTGGGGCCAACGTCCTGACTTTC.

CDR3 amino acids: CASSPRAGADTQYF. DNA for the CDR3: TGCGCCAGCAGCCCCAGGGCAGGCGCAGATACGCAGTATTTT. V and J are TRBV5-1 and TRBJ2-3, with a possible D match to TRBD1 (5 bases). The CDR3 extends over 14 amino acids. Trimming cost V 4 bases and J 4 bases, with 13 bases left between them. Per the germline V gene, CDR1 is SGHRS and CDR2 is YFSETQ.